This TCR beta chain was recorded in a study of shared clonotypes between healthy human individuals. At the level of the study: Ranging from 18 to 49 in age, donors were two women and three men.

Profiling relied on immunoSEQ multiplex PCR, and the TCRdb table lists in-frame clones only, not all of them. In the table there are about 490,000 clones, 81% of which are singletons. This clone was counted at least ten times. What it recognizes is unknown. Other DNA sequences in the same sample also yield this CDR3. Findings and caveats of the study: Represented diversity (both genetic and exposure-history) was limited by the small number of donors.

V was pared by 0 bases and J by 3 bases, with 5 bases of the junction left unmatched. The CDR3 totals 16 residues. CDR1 and CDR2 from the germline V gene are SGDLS and YYNGEE. Recent vaccinations or acute infections were absent in the healthy HIV-negative adult donors. The clonotype was recovered from a woman aged 40 to 50 in good health. Some clones in this sample may be carry-over from other donors' samples. The gene calls are TRBV9 and TRBJ2-3, with TRBD2 matching 9 bases. The sequencing sample was made of PBMCs. The CDR3 protein is CASSVGGSGSTDTQYF. For the CDR3, the DNA is TGTGCCAGCAGCGTAGGTGGTAGCGGGAGTACAGATACGCAGTATTTT.